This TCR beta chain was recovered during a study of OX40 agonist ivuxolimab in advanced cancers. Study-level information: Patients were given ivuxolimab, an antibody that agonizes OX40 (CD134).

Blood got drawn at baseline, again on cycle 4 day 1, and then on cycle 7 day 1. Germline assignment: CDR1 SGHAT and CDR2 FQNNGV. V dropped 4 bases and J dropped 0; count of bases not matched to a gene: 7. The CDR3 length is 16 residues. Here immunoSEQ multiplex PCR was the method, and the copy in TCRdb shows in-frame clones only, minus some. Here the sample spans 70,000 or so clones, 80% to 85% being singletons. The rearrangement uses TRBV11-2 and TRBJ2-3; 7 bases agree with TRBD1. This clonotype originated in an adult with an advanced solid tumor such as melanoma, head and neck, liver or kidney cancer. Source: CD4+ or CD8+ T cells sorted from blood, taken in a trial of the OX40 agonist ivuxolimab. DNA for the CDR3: TGTGCCAGCAGCTCCCGCACAGGGGCGAGCACAGATACGCAGTATTTT. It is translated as CASSSRTGASTDTQYF.